Each of the 10 T cell receptor beta chains below was sequenced from the same sample in a study of shared T cell receptors in the human thymus. Sequencing was performed with immunoSEQ multiplex PCR; in TCRdb, only in-frame clones are kept and a portion is missing. Among under 450,000 clones listed, around 93% were seen once. The material sequenced was thymocytes. Receptor source: a human donor.

CDR3 protein: CASSLRPGDQPQHF. Here the CDR3 DNA reads TGTGCCAGCAGTTTAAGGCCAGGTGATCAGCCCCAGCATTTT. The J gene is TRBJ1-5, the V gene TRBV28; D not certain. V gave up 2 bases and J gave up 5 bases, with 10 bases separating them. Germline V gene data show CDR1 as MDHEN and CDR2 as SYDVKM. The CDR3 contains 14 residues.

The chain joins TRBV6-1 to TRBJ1-1; D might be TRBD1 (6 bases). CDR1 and CDR2 (germline): MNHNS, SASEGT. V lost 1 base and J lost 10, with 10 bases in between. This CDR3 contains 12 residues. The CDR3: CASSEGGHRAFF. The CDR3 nucleotides read TGTGCCAGCAGTGAAGGGGGGCACAGAGCTTTCTTT.

This chain connects TRBV6-1 to TRBJ2-3; the D gene is possibly TRBD2 (6 bases). The germline CDR1 and CDR2 sequences are MNHNS and SASEGT. Trimming removed 7 bases at V and 0 bases at J, with 14 bases between. The length of the CDR3 is 15 residues. The CDR3 nucleotides read TGTGCCAGCAAGGCTCGGGAGCTGAGCACAGATACGCAGTATTTT. Protein sequence: CASKARELSTDTQYF.

The chain has TRBV7-9 and TRBJ2-5; 9 nucleotides match TRBD2. In germline, CDR1 is SEHNR, CDR2 FQNEAQ (reference sequence). The CDR3 totals 16 residues. Trimming took 4 bases from V and 6 from J; bases not matched to a gene: 12. CDR3 nucleotide sequence: TGTGCCAGCAGCTCGGGGGTAGCGGGAGTGAGGAAGACCCAGTACTTC. Protein: CASSSGVAGVRKTQYF.

The chain couples TRBV27 to TRBJ2-3; tentatively, D is TRBD2 (6 bases). Looked up from germline, CDR1 is MNHEY and CDR2 is SMNVEV (reference sequence). The V end was cut by 3 bases, the J end by 2 bases, with 18 bases between. The CDR3 covers 17 residues. The CDR3 protein is CASSFGKAGAYTDTQYF. The CDR3 nucleotides are TGTGCCAGCAGTTTTGGGAAAGCGGGTGCTTACACAGATACGCAGTATTTT.

The chain has TRBV7-2 and TRBJ1-5; 8 nucleotides agree with TRBD1. Trimming removed 6 bases from V and 3 bases from J; junction bases left unmatched: 7. CDR3 length: 15 amino acids. Germline-derived CDR1 and CDR2 are SGHTA and FQGNSA. CDR3 DNA sequence: TGTGCCAGCAGACGGAAGACAGGGGTCAATCAGCCCCAGCATTTT. Amino acids: CASRRKTGVNQPQHF.

The V and J genes are TRBV5-5 and TRBJ2-7; tentatively, D is TRBD2 (5 bases). The CDR3 consists of 14 residues. V was cut by 0 bases and J by 3 bases, with 10 bases left in between. The germline CDR1 and CDR2 sequences are SGHKS and YYEKEE (reference sequence). The CDR3 coding sequence is TGTGCCAGCAGCTTGGATGCTAGCAACTACGAGCAGTACTTC. Translation: CASSLDASNYEQYF.

The chain has TRBV28 and TRBJ2-3; the D gene is possibly TRBD1 (6 bases). V was cut by 3 bases and J by 2 bases, with 15 bases left in between. This CDR3 has 16 amino acids. CDR1 is MDHEN, CDR2 SYDVKM, per germline. In DNA, the CDR3 is TGTGCCAGCAGTTTGGGGGACACCTTTTTCACAGATACGCAGTATTTT. Translation: CASSLGDTFFTDTQYF.

V gene TRBV7-2 combines with J gene TRBJ2-5; possible D gene TRBD2, 5 bases. V was cut by 7 bases and J by 2 bases, with 11 bases left in between. This CDR3 region has 13 residues. CDR1 is SGHTA, CDR2 FQGNSA, per germline. CDR3 sequence reads: CASTSGLQETQYF. The CDR3 nucleotides read TGTGCCAGCACCTCGGGATTACAAGAGACCCAGTACTTC. The full variable domain, in which reference TRBV7-2 and TRBJ2-5 provide the parts outside the CDR3, is GAGVSQSPSNKVTEKGKDVELRCDPISGHTALYWYRQSLGQGLEFLIYFQGNSAPDKSGLPSDRFSAERTGGSVSTLTIQRTQQEDSAVYLCASTSGLQETQYFGPGTRLLVL.

This clone has a single count. This rearrangement joins TRBV10-3 to TRBJ2-5; no clear D. Near its end, the DNA agrees better with TRBJ2-7, so the J call may be wrong. Germline V gives CDR1 ENHRY, CDR2 SYGVKD. The CDR3 length is 13 residues. In DNA, the CDR3 is TGTGCCATCAGTGAGTTGGGGTACTACGAGCAGTACTTC. Protein sequence: CAISELGYYEQYF.